This T cell receptor (beta chain) was observed in a study of blood T cell repertoires in COVID-19. The table came from immunoSEQ multiplex PCR; TCRdb's copy has only in-frame clones and leaves some out. The data show roughly 280,000 clones, roughly nine tenths seen once. The germline gives CDR1 MNHEY, CDR2 SMNVEV (reference sequence). Trimming took 8 bases from V and 0 from J, leaving 18 bases between them. The CDR3 extends over 16 amino acids. The V and J genes are TRBV27 and TRBJ2-3; perhaps TRBD1 as D (7 bases). The TCR comes from a woman aged 50 to 60 who had recovered from COVID-19. Sequenced material: peripheral blood. CDR3 in amino acids: CASQEGGTVSTDTQYF. The CDR3 DNA follows: TGTGCCAGCCAGGAGGGCGGGACAGTTAGCACAGATACGCAGTATTTT.